Here is one T cell receptor beta chain with its context. V gave up 0 bases and J gave up 1 base; unmatched junction bases: 4. The CDR3 extends over 16 amino acids. Germline V gene data show CDR1 as MGHRA and CDR2 as YSYEKL. The data stem from a study of cytomegalovirus exposure and HLA in healthy donors. Study information: In a later analysis, the 110 or so validation repertoires were reported to have used the same platform as the roughly 700 first-cohort repertoires.

The data were produced by immunoSEQ multiplex PCR, yet TCRdb's version contains in-frame clones alone and is incomplete. The profile shows 300,000 to 350,000 clones, 88% of them singletons. The receptor comes from a man aged 25-45 years in good health and CMV-seronegative. The sequenced material came from PBMCs. The J gene is TRBJ2-5, the V gene TRBV4-1; 8 bases fit TRBD2. The CDR3 sequence: CASSQEGAGAQETQYF. The CDR3 DNA reads as TGCGCCAGCAGCCAAGAAGGAGCGGGGGCCCAAGAGACCCAGTACTTC.